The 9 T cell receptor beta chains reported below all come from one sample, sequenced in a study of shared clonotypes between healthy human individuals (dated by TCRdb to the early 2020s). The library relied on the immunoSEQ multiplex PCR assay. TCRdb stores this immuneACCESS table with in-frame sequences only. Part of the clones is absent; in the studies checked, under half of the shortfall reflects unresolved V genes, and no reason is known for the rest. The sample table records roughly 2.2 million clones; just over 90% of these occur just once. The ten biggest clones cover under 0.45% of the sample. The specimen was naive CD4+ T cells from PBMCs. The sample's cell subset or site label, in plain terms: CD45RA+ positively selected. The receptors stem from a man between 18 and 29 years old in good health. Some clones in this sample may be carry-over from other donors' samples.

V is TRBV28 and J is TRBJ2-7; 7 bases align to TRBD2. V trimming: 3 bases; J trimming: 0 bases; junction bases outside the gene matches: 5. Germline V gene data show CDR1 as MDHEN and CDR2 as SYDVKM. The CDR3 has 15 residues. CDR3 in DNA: TGTGCCAGCAGTTTCCGGGAGGCTTCCTCCTACGAGCAGTACTTC. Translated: CASSFREASSYEQYF.

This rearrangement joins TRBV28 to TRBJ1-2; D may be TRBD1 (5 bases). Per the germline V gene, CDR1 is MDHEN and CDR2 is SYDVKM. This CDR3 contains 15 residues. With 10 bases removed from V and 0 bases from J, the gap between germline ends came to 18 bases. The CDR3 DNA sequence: TGTGCCACCAGATTACCCGGGGCGACTAACTATGGCTACACCTTC. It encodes CATRLPGATNYGYTF.

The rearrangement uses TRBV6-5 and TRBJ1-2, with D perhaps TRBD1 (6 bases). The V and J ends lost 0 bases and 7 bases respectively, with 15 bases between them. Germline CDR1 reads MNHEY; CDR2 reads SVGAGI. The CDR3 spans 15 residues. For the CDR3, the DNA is TGTGCCAGCAGTTACTCACCTACAGGGTTCCGTGGCTACACCTTC. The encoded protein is CASSYSPTGFRGYTF.

DNA of the CDR3: TGTGCCAGCAGCGGAACTAGCGGGAACACCGGGGAGCTGTTTTTT. Its translation: CASSGTSGNTGELFF. The chain employs TRBV7-9 and TRBJ2-2; TRBD2 matches 8 bases. Germline CDR1 and CDR2: SEHNR and FQNEAQ (reference sequence). The CDR3 runs 15 residues. Germline trimming cut 5 bases from V and 1 base from J; bases unmatched to any gene: 3.

CDR3 loop: CASSLTMGDTHTDTQYF. CDR3 coding DNA: TGTGCCAGCTCACTGACCATGGGGGACACGCACACAGATACGCAGTATTTT. The chain links TRBV18 to TRBJ2-3, with D possibly being TRBD1 (6 bases). V shed 4 bases and J shed 2 bases, with 19 bases lying between them. The CDR3 is 17 residues long. The V gene's germline CDR1 is KGHSH and CDR2 LQKENI.

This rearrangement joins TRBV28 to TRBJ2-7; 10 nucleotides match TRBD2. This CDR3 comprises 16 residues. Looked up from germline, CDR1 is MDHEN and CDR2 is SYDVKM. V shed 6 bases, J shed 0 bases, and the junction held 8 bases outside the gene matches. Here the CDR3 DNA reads TGTGCCAGCAGACTAAGGACTAGCGGATTCTCCTACGAGCAGTACTTC. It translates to CASRLRTSGFSYEQYF. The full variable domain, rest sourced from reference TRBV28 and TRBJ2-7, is DVKVTQSSRYLVKRTGEKVFLECVQDMDHENMFWYRQDPGLGLRLIYFSYDVKMKEKGDIPEGYSVSREKKERFSLILESASTNQTSMYLCASRLRTSGFSYEQYFGPGTRLTVT.

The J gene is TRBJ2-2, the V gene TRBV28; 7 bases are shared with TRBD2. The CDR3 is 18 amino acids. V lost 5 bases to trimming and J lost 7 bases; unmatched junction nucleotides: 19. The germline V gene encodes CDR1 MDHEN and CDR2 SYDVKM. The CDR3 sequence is CASSPVGEGSVVDGELFF. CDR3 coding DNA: TGTGCCAGCAGTCCCGTTGGGGAGGGCTCGGTGGTGGACGGGGAGCTGTTTTTT.

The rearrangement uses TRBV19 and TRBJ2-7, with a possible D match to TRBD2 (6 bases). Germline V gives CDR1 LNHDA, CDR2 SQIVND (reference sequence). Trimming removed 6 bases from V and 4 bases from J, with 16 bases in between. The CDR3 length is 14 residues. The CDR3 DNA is TGTGCCAGTAGCGAACCGGGACTGAGTTACGAGCAGTACTTC. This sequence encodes CASSEPGLSYEQYF. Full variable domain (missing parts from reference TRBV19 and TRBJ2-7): DGGITQSPKYLFRKEGQNVTLSCEQNLNHDAMYWYRQDPGQGLRLIYYSQIVNDFQKGDIAEGYSVSREKKESFPLTVTSAQKNPTAFYLCASSEPGLSYEQYFGPGTRLTVT.

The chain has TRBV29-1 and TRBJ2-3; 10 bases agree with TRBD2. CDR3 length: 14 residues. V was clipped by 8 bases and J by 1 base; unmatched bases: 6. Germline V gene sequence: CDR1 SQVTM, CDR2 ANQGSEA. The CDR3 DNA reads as TGCAGCCTTGCCGGACTAGCGGGCACAGATACGCAGTATTTT. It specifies CSLAGLAGTDTQYF.